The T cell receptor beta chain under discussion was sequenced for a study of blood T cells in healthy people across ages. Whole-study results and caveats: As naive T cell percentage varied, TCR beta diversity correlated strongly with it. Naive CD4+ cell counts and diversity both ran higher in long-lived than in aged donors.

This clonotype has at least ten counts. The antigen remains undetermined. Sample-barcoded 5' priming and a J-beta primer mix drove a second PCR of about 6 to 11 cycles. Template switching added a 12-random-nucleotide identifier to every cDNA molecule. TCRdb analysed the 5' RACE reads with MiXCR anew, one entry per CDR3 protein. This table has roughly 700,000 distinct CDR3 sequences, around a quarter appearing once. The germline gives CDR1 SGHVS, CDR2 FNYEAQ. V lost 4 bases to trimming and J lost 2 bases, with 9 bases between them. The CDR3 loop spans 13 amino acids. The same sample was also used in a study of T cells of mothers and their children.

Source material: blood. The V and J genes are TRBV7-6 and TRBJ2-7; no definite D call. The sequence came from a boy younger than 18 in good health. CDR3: CASSSTDPYEQYF. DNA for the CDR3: TGTGCCAGCAGCTCTACAGACCCCTACGAGCAGTACTTC.